These 18 T cell receptor beta chains were all obtained from the same sample, sequenced in a study of blood T cell repertoires in COVID-19. The protocol was immunoSEQ multiplex PCR, while the TCRdb copy is restricted to in-frame clones and leaves out a portion. The sample has fewer than 150,000 clones; about four fifths are singletons. Sequencing was done on a sample of PBMCs or T cells enriched from blood (not recorded which). The receptors shown here come from a woman between 18 and 29 years old who had been exposed to COVID-19.

This sequence joins TRBV30 and TRBJ1-4, with D possibly being TRBD1 (5 bases). Deletions cut 0 bases from V and 7 bases from J, with 12 bases between. The CDR3 has 14 amino acids. Per germline, CDR1 GTSNPN and CDR2 SVGIG (reference sequence). As DNA, the CDR3 is TGTGCCTGGAGTGTAGGCGCGGGACCTGAAAAACTGTTTTTT. Protein product: CAWSVGAGPEKLFF.

The chain joins TRBV6-2 or TRBV6-3 to TRBJ1-2; D possibly corresponds to TRBD1 (6 bases). Germline CDR1 is MNHEY and CDR2 is SVGEGT. V was clipped by 3 bases and J by 7 bases, with 18 bases between them. The length of the CDR3 is 15 residues. DNA of the CDR3: TGTGCCAGCAGTTATGGTGGAACAGGGTCGTCTGGCTACACCTTC. Its protein is CASSYGGTGSSGYTF.

This clone appeared once. The V call is TRBV18, the J call TRBJ2-3, with 7 bases fitting TRBD2. Trimming took 5 bases from V and 0 from J; bases not matched to a gene: 5. The CDR3 is 15 residues long. Germline lookup yields CDR1 KGHSH and CDR2 LQKENI. For the CDR3, the DNA is TGTGCCAGCTCAGGAGCGGGACTTAGCACAGATACGCAGTATTTT. The encoded protein is CASSGAGLSTDTQYF.

The rearrangement uses TRBV9 and TRBJ1-4; no clear D. The CDR3 has 14 residues. Germline CDR1 reads SGDLS; CDR2 reads YYNGEE. V was shortened by 5 bases and J by 7 bases, with 15 bases between the two germline ends. CDR3 nucleotide sequence: TGTGCCAGCAGTCAGGAAGCGGGGTTTGAAAAACTGTTTTTT. It encodes CASSQEAGFEKLFF. The whole variable domain, filled in from reference TRBV9 and TRBJ1-4, reads DSGVTQTPKHLITATGQRVTLRCSPRSGDLSVYWYQQSLDQGLQFLIQYYNGEERAKGNILERFSAQQFPDLHSELNLSSLELGDSALYFCASSQEAGFEKLFFGSGTQLSVL.

This chain joins TRBV2 and TRBJ2-2; weak D call: TRBD1 (6 bases). The V end was cut by 7 bases, the J end by 4 bases, with 16 bases between. Germline V gene sequence: CDR1 SNHLY, CDR2 FYNNEI. The CDR3 extends over 15 amino acids. The CDR3 sequence: CASTRTVSGTGELFF. In DNA form, the CDR3 reads TGTGCCAGCACCCGGACAGTGTCGGGCACCGGGGAGCTGTTTTTT.

The chain has TRBV7-8 and TRBJ1-5; TRBD1 might be the D (6 bases). CDR1 and CDR2 from the germline V gene are SGHVS and FQNEAQ. V lost 2 bases and J 6 bases, leaving 20 bases between the germline ends. CDR3 length equals 17 residues. This chain's CDR3 is CASSLWEGGRRSQPQHF. The DNA for the CDR3 is TGTGCCAGCAGCTTATGGGAGGGGGGCCGACGGTCTCAGCCCCAGCATTTT. The full variable domain, in which reference TRBV7-8 and TRBJ1-5 provide the parts outside the CDR3, is GAGVSQSPRYKVAKRGQDVALRCDPISGHVSLFWYQQALGQGPEFLTYFQNEAQLDKSGLPSDRFFAERPEGSVSTLKIQRTQQEDSAVYLCASSLWEGGRRSQPQHFGDGTRLSIL.

V is TRBV7-9 and J is TRBJ2-7, with TRBD1 matching 11 bases. The ends lost 3 bases at V and 3 bases at J; junction bases unmatched: 4. The CDR3 has 15 residues. The germline gives CDR1 SEHNR, CDR2 FQNEAQ (reference sequence). CDR3 bases: TGTGCCAGCAGCTTGGGACAGGGGGGGATCTACGAGCAGTACTTC. Encoded protein: CASSLGQGGIYEQYF.

The rearrangement uses TRBV28 and TRBJ1-5; the D gene is possibly TRBD1 (6 bases). The V gene lost 5 bases and the J gene lost 6 bases, with 20 bases spanning the gap. Looked up from germline, CDR1 is MDHEN and CDR2 is SYDVKM. The CDR3 totals 16 residues. CDR3 sequence: CASSRGRGSIGQPQHF. DNA of the CDR3: TGTGCCAGCAGTCGGGGCAGGGGTTCAATCGGTCAGCCCCAGCATTTT.

The chain carries TRBV12-5 and TRBJ1-1, with unresolved D. CDR1 and CDR2 (germline): LGHNT, FRNRAP. V shed 7 bases and J shed 5 bases, with 11 bases lying between them. CDR3 length equals 12 residues. The CDR3 loop reads CASAKGGTEAFF. CDR3 sequence (DNA): TGTGCTAGTGCCAAAGGCGGGACTGAAGCTTTCTTT.

The rearrangement uses TRBV7-9 and TRBJ2-1; D possibly corresponds to TRBD1 (5 bases). The V end was cut by 0 bases, the J end by 14 bases, with 14 bases between. The length of the CDR3 is 13 residues. Germline V gene lookup returns CDR1 SEHNR and CDR2 FQNEAQ (reference sequence). The CDR3 region is CASSLAVLDKEFF. In nucleotides, the CDR3 is TGTGCCAGCAGCTTAGCAGTGTTGGACAAGGAGTTCTTC.

The chain couples TRBV15 to TRBJ2-3, with D possibly matching TRBD2 (5 bases). V lost 0 bases and J 3 bases, leaving 16 bases between the germline ends. Germline assignment: CDR1 LNHNV and CDR2 YYDKDF (reference sequence). This CDR3 spans 17 amino acids. Here the CDR3 DNA reads TGTGCCACCAGCAGAGAGATGACGGACTCCAAAACAGATACGCAGTATTTT. Encoded protein: CATSREMTDSKTDTQYF.

This clone was found a few times. The chain employs TRBV6-5 and TRBJ1-1, with D perhaps matching TRBD1 (5 bases). Germline V gives CDR1 MNHEY, CDR2 SVGAGI. With 6 bases removed from V and 0 bases from J, the gap between germline ends came to 14 bases. CDR3 length: 15 amino acids. The CDR3 spells CASSFTGSMNTEAFF. CDR3 sequence (DNA): TGTGCCAGCAGCTTCACAGGCTCGATGAACACTGAAGCTTTCTTT.

This clone was seen at least ten times. The J gene is TRBJ2-6, the V gene TRBV6-2 or TRBV6-3; 7 bases line up with TRBD1. With V trimmed by 4 bases and J by 0 bases, 3 bases remained unmatched. Germline values: CDR1 MNHEY, CDR2 SVGEGT. The CDR3 covers 16 residues. The chain's CDR3 is CASSLAGGSGANVLTF. CDR3 nucleotide sequence: TGTGCCAGCAGTTTGGCAGGGGGCTCTGGGGCCAACGTCCTGACTTTC.

The J gene is TRBJ1-2, the V gene TRBV18; D is unclear. Germline values: CDR1 KGHSH, CDR2 LQKENI. V gave up 0 bases and J gave up 4 bases, with 12 bases separating them. The CDR3 sequence is 15 residues long. The CDR3 sequence is CASSPPVSVFYGYTF. CDR3 coding DNA: TGTGCCAGCTCACCACCGGTATCGGTCTTCTATGGCTACACCTTC.

V and J are TRBV28 and TRBJ1-1, with D tentatively TRBD1 (6 bases). V was clipped by 6 bases and J by 7 bases, with 24 bases between them. Germline V gene lookup returns CDR1 MDHEN and CDR2 SYDVKM. This CDR3 region has 16 residues. The CDR3 here is CASSQSDFAGTYEAFF. DNA of the CDR3: TGTGCCAGCAGCCAAAGCGATTTCGCCGGGACATATGAAGCTTTCTTT.

This clone has a count of ten or more. The chain joins TRBV5-1 to TRBJ2-5, with TRBD2 as a possible D gene (5 bases). From germline, CDR1 is SGHRS and CDR2 YFSETQ. The CDR3 runs 14 residues. Trimming pared 0 bases from V and 7 bases from J, leaving 13 bases between. Here the CDR3 reads CASSLDAEVGTQYF. The CDR3 coding sequence is TGCGCCAGCAGCTTGGATGCGGAGGTGGGGACCCAGTACTTC.

The rearrangement joins TRBV15 to TRBJ2-3; 14 bases agree with TRBD2. This CDR3 spans 17 amino acids. Losses at the gene ends were 4 bases for V and 2 bases for J; bases not matched to a gene: 5. Looked up from germline, CDR1 is LNHNV and CDR2 is YYDKDF (reference sequence). CDR3 sequence: CATSTRLAGGITDTQYF. The DNA of the CDR3 is TGTGCCACCAGCACCCGACTAGCGGGAGGGATCACAGATACGCAGTATTTT. The complete variable domain, with remaining parts taken from reference TRBV15 and TRBJ2-3, reads DAMVIQNPRYQVTQFGKPVTLSCSQTLNHNVMYWYQQKSSQAPKLLFHYYDKDFNNEADTPDNFQSRRPNTSFCFLDIRSPGLGDTAMYLCATSTRLAGGITDTQYFGPGTRLTVL.

This clone was counted a single time. The CDR3 region has the DNA TGTGCCAGTAGTATATTCAACGGGGGGGACGGTCAGCCCCAGCATTTT. Translating gives CASSIFNGGDGQPQHF. V usage is TRBV19 and J usage is TRBJ1-5; D is perhaps TRBD1 (5 bases). V was trimmed by 2 bases and J by 6 bases, leaving 17 bases between them. In germline, CDR1 is LNHDA, CDR2 SQIVND (reference sequence). This CDR3 is 16 amino acids long.